The rows below give T cell receptor beta chains drawn from one sample of a study of cytomegalovirus exposure and HLA in healthy donors. Produced via immunoSEQ multiplex PCR; TCRdb's table is partial and in-frame only. Among over 130,000 clones listed, approximately 84% were seen once. Sequences were obtained from PBMCs. These receptors all come from a man aged 30 to 45 in good health and CMV-seropositive. Each CDR3 is given with its conserved first and last residue. A D gene is named only where the DNA matches it firmly. Some rows have no size entry. The others give once, few or many, or a class for an expanded clone.

clone_size	v_call	j_call	d_call	cdr3_nt	cdr3_aa
few	TRBV29-1	TRBJ1-1	-	TGCAGCGTTTCGACAGGGAACACTGAAGCTTTCTTT	CSVSTGNTEAFF
-	TRBV28	TRBJ2-7	-	TGTGCCAGCAGTTCAACTCTGGGCGGAGGAACCTACGAGCAGTACTTC	CASSSTLGGGTYEQYF
-	TRBV6-5	TRBJ1-2	-	TGTGCCAGCACCCCCCAGGGCCGCTATGGCTACACCTTC	CASTPQGRYGYTF
-	TRBV5-4	TRBJ1-1	-	TGTGCCAGCAGCGAGACAGTGAACACTGAAGCTTTCTTT	CASSETVNTEAFF
-	TRBV10-3	TRBJ1-4	-	TGTGCCATCAATTCTGGCAGGGGAGAAGAAAAACTGTTTTTT	CAINSGRGEEKLFF
few	TRBV4-1	TRBJ2-7	-	TGCGCCAGCAGCCAAGACCGCGGAGATTCCTACGAGCAGTACTTC	CASSQDRGDSYEQYF
few	TRBV5-4	TRBJ1-2	-	TGTGCCAGCAGCTTGGGGACAGAGTATGGCTACACCTTC	CASSLGTEYGYTF
few	TRBV4-2	TRBJ2-5	-	TGTGCCAGCAGCCAAGATCGCGGCGGTCCCGTGGCAGAGACCCAGTACTTC	CASSQDRGGPVAETQYF
once	TRBV28	TRBJ2-7	TRBD1	TGTGCCAGCAGTGAACAGGGGCCGAGCTCCTACGAGCAGTACTTC	CASSEQGPSSYEQYF
once	TRBV28	TRBJ2-7	TRBD2	TGTGCCAGCAGTGTAACGGGAGGCGTGACCTACGAGCAGTACTTC	CASSVTGGVTYEQYF
once	TRBV6-1	TRBJ1-5	-	TGTGCCAGCAGTCTTCAGGGGAGCAATCAGCCCCAGCATTTT	CASSLQGSNQPQHF
-	TRBV28	TRBJ2-5	-	TGTGCCAGCAGTTTCGTAGCGGTGTACCAAGAGACCCAGTACTTC	CASSFVAVYQETQYF
few	TRBV7-3	TRBJ1-6	-	TGTGCCAGCAGCCCGATCGGGGGGTATGATTCACCCCTCCACTTT	CASSPIGGYDSPLHF
-	TRBV6-5	TRBJ1-6	-	TGTGCCAGCAGTTACGGGGCGGGGGGCTCTTCACCCCTCCACTTT	CASSYGAGGSSPLHF
few	TRBV7-8	TRBJ1-6	TRBD1	TGTGCCAGCAGAGTTCGACAGGGGAAATCCCCCCTCCACTTT	CASRVRQGKSPLHF
once	TRBV19	TRBJ2-5	-	TGTGCCAGTAGTAGCGGTAAGCGGGACCAAGAGACCCAGTACTTC	CASSSGKRDQETQYF
-	TRBV29-1	TRBJ2-7	-	TGCAGCGGGGGTACGGGAACGGGCAACGAGCAGTACTTC	CSGGTGTGNEQYF
-	TRBV29-1	TRBJ2-5	-	TGCAGCGTTGAAGATCAGGAGGGGGCCTTAGAGACCCAGTACTTC	CSVEDQEGALETQYF
once	TRBV5-1	TRBJ1-3	-	TGCGCCAGCAGCTCTGGCCTCTCTGGAAACACCATATATTTT	CASSSGLSGNTIYF
-	TRBV28	TRBJ2-1	-	TGTGCCAGCGAGGGAGTTATGAATGAGCAGTTCTTC	CASEGVMNEQFF
-	TRBV4-2	TRBJ2-2	TRBD2	TGTGCCAGCAGCCAAGAAGGCGGGAGAGACATCGGGGAGCTGTTTTTT	CASSQEGGRDIGELFF
once	TRBV7-8	TRBJ1-6	TRBD1	TGTGCCAGCAGCTTAAATTCGGACAGGGGGAGTTCACCCCTCCACTTT	CASSLNSDRGSSPLHF
-	TRBV21-1	TRBJ2-3	-	TGTGCCAGCAGCCCTCTGACAGGAGGACAGGATACGCAGTATTTT	CASSPLTGGQDTQYF
-	TRBV19	TRBJ2-7	TRBD2	TGTGCCAGTAGTATGTCCAGCGGGGTGGCCTACGAGCAGTACTTC	CASSMSSGVAYEQYF
-	TRBV7-6	TRBJ2-1	TRBD2	TGTGCCAGCAGCTTAGCAAATAGCGGGCGATCCTACAATGAGCAGTTCTTC	CASSLANSGRSYNEQFF
-	TRBV6-5	TRBJ2-1	TRBD2	TGTGCCAGCAGTACTAGCGGGAGGGCCGGTGAGCAGTTCTTC	CASSTSGRAGEQFF
-	TRBV7-6	TRBJ2-7	-	TGTGCCAGCAGCTTAGGACAGGTCGACGAGCAGTACTTC	CASSLGQVDEQYF
-	TRBV7-9	TRBJ2-7	TRBD2	TGTGCCAGCAGCTTAGCCCCTAGCGGGATGGGGGAGCAGTACTTC	CASSLAPSGMGEQYF
-	TRBV6-6	TRBJ2-7	TRBD2	TGTGCCAGCAGTTACCCGGGACTACCATACGAGCAGTACTTC	CASSYPGLPYEQYF
once	TRBV5-1	TRBJ2-7	-	TGCGCCAGTACAGGTGCTCCCTACGAGCAGTACTTC	CASTGAPYEQYF
-	TRBV5-1	TRBJ2-6	TRBD1	TGCGCCAGCAGCCCGACAGGGACCCGCTCTGGGGCCAACGTCCTGACTTTC	CASSPTGTRSGANVLTF
-	TRBV6-1	TRBJ2-1	-	TGTGCCAGCAGGAGGGACTTCCTATCCTACAATGAGCAGTTCTTC	CASRRDFLSYNEQFF
-	TRBV28	TRBJ2-1	-	TGTGCCAGCAGTTTATCGGGTAACTACAATGAGCAGTTCTTC	CASSLSGNYNEQFF
-	TRBV30	TRBJ2-2	-	TGTGCCTGGTCAATCAACACCGGGGAGCTGTTTTTT	CAWSINTGELFF
-	TRBV4-2	TRBJ1-2	TRBD1	TGTGCCAGCAGCCAAGGGGCCAGGGGGCTCGGCTACACCTTC	CASSQGARGLGYTF
once	TRBV7-8	TRBJ1-4	-	TGTGCCAGCAGCCTGGGAAGTAGGGGTGAAAAACTGTTTTTT	CASSLGSRGEKLFF
-	TRBV5-5	TRBJ1-4	-	TGTGCCAGCAGCTTGGCCGGGATCAATGAAAAACTGTTTTTT	CASSLAGINEKLFF
-	TRBV4-2	TRBJ2-1	TRBD2	TGTGCCAGCAGCCAAGGGGCGGGACTACTTTACAATGAGCAGTTCTTC	CASSQGAGLLYNEQFF
few	TRBV10-1	TRBJ2-5	TRBD2	TGCGCCAGCAGCCAGACTAGCGGGCAAGAGACCCAGTACTTC	CASSQTSGQETQYF
-	TRBV11-2	TRBJ2-3	-	TGTGCCAGCAGCGTTGCGCGGGACTCGATCACAGATACGCAGTATTTT	CASSVARDSITDTQYF
-	TRBV6-6	TRBJ2-1	TRBD2	TGTGCCAGCACCGGCGTGGGGGGGAGCTCCTACAATGAGCAGTTCTTC	CASTGVGGSSYNEQFF
-	TRBV29-1	TRBJ2-2	TRBD1	TGCAGCGTCATGTGGGGACAGGGGGCGACCACCGGGGAGCTGTTTTTT	CSVMWGQGATTGELFF
-	TRBV6-5	TRBJ2-5	TRBD1	TGTGCCAGCAGAGACCTCGACAGGGGAGGAGAGACCCAGTACTTC	CASRDLDRGGETQYF
-	TRBV19	TRBJ1-2	-	TGTGCCAGTTTAGGAGGCGCCTACGGCTACACCTTC	CASLGGAYGYTF
-	TRBV2	TRBJ2-1	TRBD2	TGTGCCAGCAGGGGCGGCGGGGGGACCTACAATGAGCAGTTCTTC	CASRGGGGTYNEQFF
-	TRBV2	TRBJ2-7	TRBD2	TGTGCCAGCCTACCCGGGGCTAGCGGGGAGCAGTACTTC	CASLPGASGEQYF
-	TRBV19	TRBJ1-1	TRBD1	TGTGCCAGTTGGTCGGGACAGGGGTACACTGAAGCTTTCTTT	CASWSGQGYTEAFF
-	TRBV5-1	TRBJ2-7	TRBD2	TGCGCCAGCCGGGAGGGGGCAGCGGGGGGTTACGAGCAGTACTTC	CASREGAAGGYEQYF
-	TRBV7-3	TRBJ2-5	TRBD1	TGTGCCAGCAGCTTAGGCGGCAGGGGGCAGGGAGAGACCCAGTACTTC	CASSLGGRGQGETQYF